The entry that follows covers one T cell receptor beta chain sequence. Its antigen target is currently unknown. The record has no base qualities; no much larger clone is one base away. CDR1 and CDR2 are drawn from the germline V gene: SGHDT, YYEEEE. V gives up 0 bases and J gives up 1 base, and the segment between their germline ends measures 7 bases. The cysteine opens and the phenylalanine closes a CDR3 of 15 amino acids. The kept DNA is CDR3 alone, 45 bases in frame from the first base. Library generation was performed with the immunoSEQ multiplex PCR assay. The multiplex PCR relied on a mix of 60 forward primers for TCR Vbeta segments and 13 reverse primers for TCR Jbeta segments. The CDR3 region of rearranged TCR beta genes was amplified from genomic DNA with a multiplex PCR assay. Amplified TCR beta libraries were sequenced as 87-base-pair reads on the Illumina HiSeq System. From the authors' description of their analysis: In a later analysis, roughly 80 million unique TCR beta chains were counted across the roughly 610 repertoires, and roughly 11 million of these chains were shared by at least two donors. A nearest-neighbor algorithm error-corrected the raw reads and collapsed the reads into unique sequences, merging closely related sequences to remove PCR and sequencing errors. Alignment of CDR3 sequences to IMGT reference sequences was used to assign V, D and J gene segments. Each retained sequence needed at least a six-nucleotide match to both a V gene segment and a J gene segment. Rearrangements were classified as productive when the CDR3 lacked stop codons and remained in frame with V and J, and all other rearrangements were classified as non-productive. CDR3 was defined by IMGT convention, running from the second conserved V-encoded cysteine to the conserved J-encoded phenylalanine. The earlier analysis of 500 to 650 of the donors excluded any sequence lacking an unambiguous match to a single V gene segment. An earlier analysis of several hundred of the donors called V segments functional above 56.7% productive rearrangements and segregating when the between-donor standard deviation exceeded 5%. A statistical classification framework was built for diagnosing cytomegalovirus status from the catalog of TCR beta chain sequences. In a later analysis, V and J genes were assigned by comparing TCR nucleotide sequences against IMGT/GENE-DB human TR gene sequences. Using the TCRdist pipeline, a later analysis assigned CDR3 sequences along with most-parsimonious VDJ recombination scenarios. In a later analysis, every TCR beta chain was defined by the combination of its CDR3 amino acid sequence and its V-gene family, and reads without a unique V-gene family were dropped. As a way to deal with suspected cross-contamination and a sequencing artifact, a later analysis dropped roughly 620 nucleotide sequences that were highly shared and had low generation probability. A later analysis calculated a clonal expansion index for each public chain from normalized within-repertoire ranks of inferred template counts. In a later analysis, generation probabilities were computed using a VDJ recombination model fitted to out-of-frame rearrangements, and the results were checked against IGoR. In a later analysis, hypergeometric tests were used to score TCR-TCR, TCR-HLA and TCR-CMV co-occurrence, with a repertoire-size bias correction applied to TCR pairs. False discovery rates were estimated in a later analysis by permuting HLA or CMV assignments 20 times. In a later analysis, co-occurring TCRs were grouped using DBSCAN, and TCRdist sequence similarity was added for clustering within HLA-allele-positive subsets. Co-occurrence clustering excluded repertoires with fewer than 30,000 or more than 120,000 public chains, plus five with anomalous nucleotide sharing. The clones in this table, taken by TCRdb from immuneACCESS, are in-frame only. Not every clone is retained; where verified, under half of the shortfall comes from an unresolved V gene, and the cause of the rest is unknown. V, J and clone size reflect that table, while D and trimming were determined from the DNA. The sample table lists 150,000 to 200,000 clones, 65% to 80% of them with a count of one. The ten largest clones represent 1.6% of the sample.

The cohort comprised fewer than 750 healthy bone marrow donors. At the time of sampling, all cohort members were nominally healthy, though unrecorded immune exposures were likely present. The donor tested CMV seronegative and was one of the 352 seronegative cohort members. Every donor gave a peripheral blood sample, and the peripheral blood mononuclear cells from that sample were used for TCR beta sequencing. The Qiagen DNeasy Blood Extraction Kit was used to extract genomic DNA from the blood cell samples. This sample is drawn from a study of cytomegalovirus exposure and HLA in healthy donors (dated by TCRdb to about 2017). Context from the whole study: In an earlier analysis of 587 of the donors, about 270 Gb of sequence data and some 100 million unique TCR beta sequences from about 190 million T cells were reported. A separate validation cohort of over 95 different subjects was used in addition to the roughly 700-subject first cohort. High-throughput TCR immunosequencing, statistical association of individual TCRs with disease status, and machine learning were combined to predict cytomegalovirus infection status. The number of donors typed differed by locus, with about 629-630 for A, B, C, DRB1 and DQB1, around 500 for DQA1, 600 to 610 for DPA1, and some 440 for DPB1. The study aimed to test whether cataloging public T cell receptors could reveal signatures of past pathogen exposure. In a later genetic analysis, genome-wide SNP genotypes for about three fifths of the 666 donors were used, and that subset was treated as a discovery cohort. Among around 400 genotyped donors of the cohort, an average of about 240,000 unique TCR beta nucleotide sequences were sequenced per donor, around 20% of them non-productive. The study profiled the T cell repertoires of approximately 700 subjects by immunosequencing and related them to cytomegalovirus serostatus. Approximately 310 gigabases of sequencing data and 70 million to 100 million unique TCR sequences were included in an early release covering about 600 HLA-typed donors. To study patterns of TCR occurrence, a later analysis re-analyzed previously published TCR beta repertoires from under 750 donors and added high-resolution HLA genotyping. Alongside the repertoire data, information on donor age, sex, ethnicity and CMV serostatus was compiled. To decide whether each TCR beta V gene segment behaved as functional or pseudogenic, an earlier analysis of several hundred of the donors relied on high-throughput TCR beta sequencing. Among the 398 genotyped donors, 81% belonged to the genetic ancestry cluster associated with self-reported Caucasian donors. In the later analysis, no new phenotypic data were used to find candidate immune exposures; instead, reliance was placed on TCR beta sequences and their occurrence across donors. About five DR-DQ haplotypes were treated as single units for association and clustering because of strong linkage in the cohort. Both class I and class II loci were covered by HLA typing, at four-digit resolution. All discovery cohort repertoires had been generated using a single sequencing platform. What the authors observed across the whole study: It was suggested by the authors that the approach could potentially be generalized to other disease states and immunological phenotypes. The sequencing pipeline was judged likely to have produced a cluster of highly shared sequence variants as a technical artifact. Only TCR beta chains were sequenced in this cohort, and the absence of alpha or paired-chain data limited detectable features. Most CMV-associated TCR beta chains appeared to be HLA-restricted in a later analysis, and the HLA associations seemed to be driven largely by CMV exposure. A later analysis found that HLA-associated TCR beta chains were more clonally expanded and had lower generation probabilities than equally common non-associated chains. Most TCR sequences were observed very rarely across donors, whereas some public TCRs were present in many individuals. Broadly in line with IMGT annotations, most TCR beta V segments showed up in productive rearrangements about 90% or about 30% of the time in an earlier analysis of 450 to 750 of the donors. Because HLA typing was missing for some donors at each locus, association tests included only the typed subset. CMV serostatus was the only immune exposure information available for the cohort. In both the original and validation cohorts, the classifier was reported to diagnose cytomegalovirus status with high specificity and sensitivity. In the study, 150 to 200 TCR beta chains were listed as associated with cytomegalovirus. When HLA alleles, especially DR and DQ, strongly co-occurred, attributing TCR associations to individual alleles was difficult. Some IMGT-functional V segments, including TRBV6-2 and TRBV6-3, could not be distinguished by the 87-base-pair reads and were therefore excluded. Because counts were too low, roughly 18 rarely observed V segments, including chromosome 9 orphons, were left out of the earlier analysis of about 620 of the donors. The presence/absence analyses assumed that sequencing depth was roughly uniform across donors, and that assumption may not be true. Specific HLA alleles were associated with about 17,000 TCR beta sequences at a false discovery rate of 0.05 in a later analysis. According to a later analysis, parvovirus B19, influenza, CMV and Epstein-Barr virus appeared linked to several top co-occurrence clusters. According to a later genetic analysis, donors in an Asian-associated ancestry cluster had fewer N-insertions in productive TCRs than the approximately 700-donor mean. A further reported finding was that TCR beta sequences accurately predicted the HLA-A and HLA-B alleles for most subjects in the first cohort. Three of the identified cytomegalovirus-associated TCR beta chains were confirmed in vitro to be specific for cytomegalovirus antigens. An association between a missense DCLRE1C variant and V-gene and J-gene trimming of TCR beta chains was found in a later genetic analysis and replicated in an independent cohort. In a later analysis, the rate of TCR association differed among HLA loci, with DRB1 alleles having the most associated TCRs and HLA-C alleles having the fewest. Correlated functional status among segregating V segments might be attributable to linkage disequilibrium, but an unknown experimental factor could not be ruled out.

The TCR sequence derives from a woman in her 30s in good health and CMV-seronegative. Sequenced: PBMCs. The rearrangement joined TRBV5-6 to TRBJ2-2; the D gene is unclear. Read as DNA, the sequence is TGTGCCAGCAGCTTGGTTGGCCTGAACACCGGGGAGCTGTTTTTT. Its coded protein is CASSLVGLNTGELFF. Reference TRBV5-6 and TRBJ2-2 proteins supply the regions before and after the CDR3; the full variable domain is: DAGVTQSPTHLIKTRGQQVTLRCSPKSGHDTVSWYQQALGQGPQFIFQYYEEEERQRGNFPDRFSGHQFPNYSSELNVNALLLGDSALYLCASSLVGLNTGELFFGEGSRLTVL.